This T cell receptor (beta chain) was recovered during a study of cytomegalovirus exposure and HLA in healthy donors. On the study more broadly: An early data release held some 89 million unique TCRs from HLA-typed donors.

Trimming cost V 3 bases and J 5 bases; bases outside gene matches: 7. The CDR3 is 14 residues long. CDR1 is SGHRS, CDR2 YFSETQ, per germline. Whole-study findings and limits: Most subjects had HLA-A and HLA-B alleles reportedly predicted accurately by TCR beta sequences.

Amplification used 60 Vbeta primers and 13 Jbeta primers. The data were produced by immunoSEQ multiplex PCR, yet TCRdb's version contains in-frame clones alone and is incomplete. The repertoire holds 170,000 or so clones, with approximately 80% as singletons. This clone has a handful of counts. Its antigen is still unknown. The source is a man aged 18 to 29 in good health and CMV-seronegative. This chain links TRBV5-1 with TRBJ1-1; 7 bases map to TRBD1. Sequences were obtained from PBMCs. In DNA form, the CDR3 reads TGCGCCAGCAGCTCCAATACAGGGGTTACTGAAGCTTTCTTT. Encoded protein: CASSSNTGVTEAFF.